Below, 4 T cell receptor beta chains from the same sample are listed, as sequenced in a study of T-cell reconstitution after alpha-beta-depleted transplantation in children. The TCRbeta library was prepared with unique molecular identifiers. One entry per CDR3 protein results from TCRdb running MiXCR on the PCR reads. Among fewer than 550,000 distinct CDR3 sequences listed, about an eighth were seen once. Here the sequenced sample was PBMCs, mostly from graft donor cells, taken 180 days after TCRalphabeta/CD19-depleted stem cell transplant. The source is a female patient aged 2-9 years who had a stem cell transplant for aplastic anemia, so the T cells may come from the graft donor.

In DNA, the CDR3 is TGTGCCAGCAGTGCCAGTTTTTTTATTGGTGAAGCTTTCTTT. Translation gives CASSASFFIGEAFF. The rearrangement joins TRBV25-1 to TRBJ1-1; D gene ambiguous. V lost 4 bases and J lost 7, with 16 bases in between. This CDR3 is 14 amino acids long. The V gene's germline CDR1 is MGHDK and CDR2 SYGVNS. Using reference TRBV25-1 and TRBJ1-1 for the parts outside the CDR3, the full variable domain is EADIYQTPRYLVIGTGKKITLECSQTMGHDKMYWYQQDPGMELHLIHYSYGVNSTEKGDLSSESTVSRIRTEHFPLTLESARPSHTSQYLCASSASFFIGEAFFGQGTRLTVV.

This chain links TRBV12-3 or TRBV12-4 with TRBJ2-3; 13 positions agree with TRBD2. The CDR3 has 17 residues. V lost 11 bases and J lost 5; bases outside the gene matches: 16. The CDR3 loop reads CAFSLKPGLAGRDTQYF. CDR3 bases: TGTGCCTTCAGTTTAAAGCCGGGACTAGCGGGACGAGATACGCAGTATTTT.

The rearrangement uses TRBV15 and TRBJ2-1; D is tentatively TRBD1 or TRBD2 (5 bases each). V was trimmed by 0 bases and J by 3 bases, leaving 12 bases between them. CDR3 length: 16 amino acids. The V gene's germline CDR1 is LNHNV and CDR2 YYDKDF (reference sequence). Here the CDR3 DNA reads TGTGCCACCAGCAGAGATCTCGGGACCGTCTACAATGAGCAGTTCTTC. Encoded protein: CATSRDLGTVYNEQFF.

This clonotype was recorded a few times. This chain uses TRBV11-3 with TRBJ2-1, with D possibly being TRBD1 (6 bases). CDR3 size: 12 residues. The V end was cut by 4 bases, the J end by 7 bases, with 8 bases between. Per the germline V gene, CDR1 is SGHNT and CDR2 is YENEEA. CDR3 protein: CASSCTGNEQFF. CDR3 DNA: TGTGCCAGCAGCTGTACAGGGAATGAGCAGTTCTTC.